This paragraph reports one T cell receptor (beta chain). The antigen is unknown. These data belong to a study of cytomegalovirus exposure and HLA in healthy donors. Sequencing was performed with immunoSEQ multiplex PCR; in TCRdb, only in-frame clones are kept and a portion is missing. The table shows 100,000 to 150,000 clones, with approximately 94% occurring only once. Separate from the roughly 700-subject first cohort, the approximately 120-subject validation cohort was the one that the donors belonged to. General study results and limits: A few CMV-associated chains were confirmed in vitro to be specific for CMV antigens.

Specimen: PBMCs. The source of this sequence is a man between 18 and 35 years old in good health and CMV-seronegative.

For the CDR3, the DNA is TGTGCCAGCAGTTCCTCTAGCGGGTCCCTCTACAATGAGCAGTTCTTC. Its translation: CASSSSSGSLYNEQFF. The rearrangement uses TRBV28 and TRBJ2-1, with 8 positions matching TRBD2. Germline V CDR1 and CDR2: MDHEN, SYDVKM. The CDR3 totals 16 residues. The trim removed 4 bases at V and 3 bases at J, leaving 8 bases unmatched.